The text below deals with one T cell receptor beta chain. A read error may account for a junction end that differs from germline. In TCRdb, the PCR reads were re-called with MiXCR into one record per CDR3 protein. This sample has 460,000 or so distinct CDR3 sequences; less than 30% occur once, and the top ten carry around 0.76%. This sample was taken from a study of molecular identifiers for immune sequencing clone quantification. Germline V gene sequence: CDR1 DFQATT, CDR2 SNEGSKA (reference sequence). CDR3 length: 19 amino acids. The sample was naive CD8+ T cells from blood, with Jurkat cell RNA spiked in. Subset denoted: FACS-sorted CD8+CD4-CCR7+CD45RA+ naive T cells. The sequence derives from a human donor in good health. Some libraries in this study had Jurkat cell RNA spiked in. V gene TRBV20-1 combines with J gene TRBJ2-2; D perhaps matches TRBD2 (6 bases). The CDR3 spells CSARIKVFPYPANTGGLFF. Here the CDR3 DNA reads TGCAGTGCTAGAATCAAGGTTTTTCCTTACCCCGCGAACACCGGGGGGCTGTTTTTT.